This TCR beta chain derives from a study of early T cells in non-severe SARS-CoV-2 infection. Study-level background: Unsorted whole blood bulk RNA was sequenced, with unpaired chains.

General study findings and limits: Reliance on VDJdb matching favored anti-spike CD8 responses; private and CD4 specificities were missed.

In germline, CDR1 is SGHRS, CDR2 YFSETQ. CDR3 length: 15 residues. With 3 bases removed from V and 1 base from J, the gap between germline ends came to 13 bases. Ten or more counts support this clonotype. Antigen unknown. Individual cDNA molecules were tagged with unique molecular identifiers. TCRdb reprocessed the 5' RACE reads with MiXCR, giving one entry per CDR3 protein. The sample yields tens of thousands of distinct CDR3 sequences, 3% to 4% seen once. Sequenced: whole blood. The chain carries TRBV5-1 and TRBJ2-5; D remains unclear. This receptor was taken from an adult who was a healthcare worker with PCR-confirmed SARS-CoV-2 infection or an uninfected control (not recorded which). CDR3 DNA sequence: TGCGCCAGCAGCTGGGGTACCTCATCCCAAGAGACCCAGTACTTC. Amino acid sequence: CASSWGTSSQETQYF. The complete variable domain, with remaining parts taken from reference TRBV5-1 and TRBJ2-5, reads KAGVTQTPRYLIKTRGQQVTLSCSPISGHRSVSWYQQTPGQGLQFLFEYFSETQRNKGNFPGRFSGRQFSNSRSEMNVSTLELGDSALYLCASSWGTSSQETQYFGPGTRLLVL.